The text below deals with one T cell receptor (beta chain). These data are taken from a study of blood T cell repertoires in COVID-19. Whole-study context: Both acute and convalescent COVID-19 samples were obtained from the United States, Italy and Spain. In each case, the material was cDNA or gDNA derived from T cells, B-cell-depleted T cells, or PBMCs.

TCRdb's copy holds only in-frame clones and misses some; the assay was immunoSEQ multiplex PCR. The top ten hold more than 6% of the sample, which has fewer than 250,000 clones, over 80% seen once. Germline V lookup: CDR1 SGHDN, CDR2 FVKESK. The CDR3 loop spans 16 amino acids. V lost 1 base and J lost 8, with 18 bases in between. The sequencing input was peripheral blood. The clonotype comes from a woman in her sixties or seventies with active or convalescent COVID-19. V is TRBV14 and J is TRBJ2-1; TRBD1 is a possible D gene (6 bases). The CDR3 nucleotides read TGTGCCAGCAGCCAAGTCGCAGGGGCGCTTAGGGATGAGCAGTTCTTC. This translates into CASSQVAGALRDEQFF.